This entry concerns a single TCR beta chain. Its antigen remains unknown. Repertoires were generated with immunoSEQ multiplex PCR, while TCRdb's copy carries only in-frame clones and drops some. The table lists about 8,900 clones, approximately 70% of them singletons. These data are taken from a study of tumor-infiltrating lymphocytes in localized non-small cell lung cancer. The germline gives CDR1 SGHTA, CDR2 FQGNSA. V dropped 5 bases and J dropped 6 bases, with 14 bases sitting between them. This CDR3 comprises 13 residues. Study results and caveats: Immunotypes IM1 and IM2 had similar TCR-derived T-cell fractions. Compared with uninvolved lung, tumors showed higher T cell infiltration by TCRbeta sequencing.

Specimen: uninvolved lung tissue not adjacent to the tumor. The gene calls are TRBV7-2 and TRBJ2-7; D not certain. The TCR comes from a human donor with non-small cell lung cancer. As DNA, the CDR3 is TGTGCCAGCAGCCCCACGGGCCCGGCCGAGCAGTACTTC. Its translation: CASSPTGPAEQYF.